The sequence of this T cell receptor (beta chain) was determined in a study of follicular helper T cells after annual influenza vaccination (dated by TCRdb to about 2017). About the full investigation: Blood was drawn on days 0, 7 and 28 after each seasonal influenza vaccination. Six subjects had multi-year samples: four covered two vaccination seasons and two covered three seasons. To look at recall of cTfh clones, some subjects were tracked through successive annual vaccinations covering the 2013-2014, 2014-2015 and 2015-2016 seasons. One week after vaccination, a second recruited cohort of roughly 12 subjects (Table S1) displayed a similar ICOS+CD38+ cTfh response. The 2013-2014 samples were cryopreserved, while the 2015 samples were processed right after collection. What the work shows at the level of the full study, not this receptor alone: ICOS+CD38+ cTfh clonality correlated with the frequency of that population, and its change correlated with the change in circulating plasmablast frequency. When influenza clone enrichment was assessed, the possibility that the much larger non-cTfh compartments were undersampled could not be excluded. Rare clonotypes could not be sampled because productive TCRB sequences were recovered from only roughly 10-20% of the analyzed cells. Successive annual vaccinations recalled a recurring oligoclonal ICOS+CD38+ cTfh response that included tetramer and AIM influenza-specific clonotypes. Day 7 ICOS+CD38+ clones were most often found later in ICOS-CD38- cTfh, suggesting that subset may serve as a memory reservoir.

The CDR3 spans 13 residues, from the cysteine through the phenylalanine. The retained sequence is limited to the CDR3, 39 bases, with the frame set at the first base. CDR1 and CDR2 were assigned from the germline V gene (reference sequence) as MNHNY and SVGAGI. The junction shows trimming of 5 bases on V and 4 bases on J, plus 11 bases between the germline ends. Adults were given seasonal inactivated influenza vaccine (Fluvarix), and sorted blood CD4 subsets were followed by TCRB sequencing before and after vaccination. To be eligible, subjects had to live in the community and must not have received influenza vaccine in the previous 6 months. Exclusions included influenza vaccine contraindications, substance abuse, HIV/AIDS, active malignancy, immunomodulatory medication and active illness such as respiratory infection. Per time point, between roughly 40 and 100 mL of blood was sampled. Either Ficoll-Paque PLUS or SepMate separation was used to isolate PBMC. As a non-Tfh comparison subset, CXCR5- memory CD4 T cells were sorted. Cell subsets were sorted from PBMC on a BD FACS Aria before DNA extraction.

Of note for this clone: This clone's antigen is unknown. No much larger clone is present one base from it, and per-base qualities are unavailable.

Receptor amplification or capture employed the immunoSEQ multiplex PCR assay. Adaptive Biotechnologies handled the TCRB amplification, library preparation, sequencing and preliminary bioinformatics at Survey level resolution. In the source study's methods: Clonality was calculated in R as 1 minus normalized Shannon entropy, and the Gini index was computed with the R package ineq. Overlap score was defined as the summed counts of shared sequences divided by the total counts of all sequences in both compared samples. Shared-clonotype significance used Fisher's exact test assuming a theoretical repertoire of 10^7 TCRB sequences. The source is immuneACCESS, and TCRdb retained only in-frame sequences with V and J called. Part of the clones is not carried over; for the studies checked, unresolved V genes explain less than half of this, and the remainder is unexplained. Clonal size and the V and J genes are those of that table, whereas D and trimming came from the DNA. The sample table contains roughly 10,000 clones; only one count was recorded for around 85% of them. Approximately 0.9% of the sample goes to the ten largest clones.

This TCR derives from an adult who received the influenza vaccine. The sequences come from CXCR5- memory CD4+ T cells sorted from blood, collected 6 weeks after influenza vaccination. What this sample's cell subset or site label stands for: CXCR5- memory CD4 T cells. The chain employs TRBV6-6 and TRBJ1-1; the D region possibly corresponds to TRBD1 (6 bases align). In nucleotide form, the sequence is TGTGCCAGCAGTCCTCAGGGGTTCACTGAAGCTTTCTTT. Translated, it reads CASSPQGFTEAFF.